Presented here are 28 T cell receptor beta chains from one specimen sequenced in a study of long-term antiretroviral therapy in people with HIV. Survey-level immunoSEQ v3.0 assays were run. Data came from immunoSEQ multiplex PCR; TCRdb stores just in-frame clones and leaves some out. The sample has around 35,000 clones; about 96% are singletons. The input for sequencing was unsorted PBMCs, taken 6.5 to 6.6 years after starting antiretroviral therapy. All receptors derive from a man aged 25 to 45 with HIV.

The J gene is TRBJ2-2, the V gene TRBV7-8; 9 bases fit TRBD1. CDR1 is SGHVS and CDR2 is FQNEAQ in the germline V gene. V lost 5 bases, J lost 6 bases, and 10 bases stayed unmatched. There are 16 residues in the CDR3. The CDR3, as DNA: TGTGCCAGCAGCCAAACCGGGACAGGGAGGGCCGGGGAGCTGTTTTTT. Residues: CASSQTGTGRAGELFF.

The chain links TRBV29-1 to TRBJ2-7; TRBD2 matches 8 bases. The CDR3 runs 14 residues. J gave up 4 bases and V 4 bases, and 9 bases lay outside the gene matches. Per germline, CDR1 SQVTM and CDR2 ANQGSEA. DNA for the CDR3: TGCAGCGTTGCACTAGCGGCTTCGGGTTACGAGCAGTACTTC. Encoded protein: CSVALAASGYEQYF.

The chain joins TRBV6-5 to TRBJ1-3; weak D call: TRBD1 (6 bases). V lost 4 bases to trimming and J lost 7 bases, with 14 bases between them. In germline, CDR1 is MNHEY, CDR2 SVGAGI. The CDR3 spans 14 residues. The CDR3 nucleotides read TGTGCCAGCAGTTCTCACAACAGGGTTAACACCATATATTTT. Amino acid sequence: CASSSHNRVNTIYF.

The chain's CDR3 is CATRSGTGYEQYF. As DNA, the CDR3 is TGTGCCACCAGATCCGGGACCGGCTACGAGCAGTACTTC. The V and J genes are TRBV19 and TRBJ2-7; possibly TRBD1 or TRBD2 for D (5 bases each). V lost 10 bases and J 3 bases, leaving 16 bases between the germline ends. Germline V gives CDR1 LNHDA, CDR2 SQIVND (reference sequence). The CDR3 is 13 residues long.

This chain uses TRBV7-3 with TRBJ2-1; D is unclear. The CDR3 consists of 17 residues. Germline assignment: CDR1 SGHTA and CDR2 FQGTGA. The V and J ends lost 2 bases and 0 bases respectively, with 14 bases between them. CDR3 protein: CASSLGATASSYNEQFF. The CDR3 coding sequence is TGTGCCAGCAGCTTAGGCGCGACCGCCTCCTCCTACAATGAGCAGTTCTTC.

The chain uses TRBV13 and TRBJ2-4; tentatively, D is TRBD1 (5 bases). The V gene's germline CDR1 is PRHDT and CDR2 FYEKMQ (reference sequence). V lost 0 bases and J 10 bases, leaving 7 bases between the germline ends. The CDR3 loop spans 12 amino acids. Here the CDR3 DNA reads TGTGCCAGCAGCTTAGGCGACAGTATTCAGTACTTC. Translation: CASSLGDSIQYF. Complete variable domain (other parts from reference TRBV13 and TRBJ2-4): AAGVIQSPRHLIKEKRETATLKCYPIPRHDTVYWYQQGPGQDPQFLISFYEKMQSDKGSIPDRFSAQQFSDYHSELNMSSLELGDSALYFCASSLGDSIQYFGAGTRLSVL.

As for this clone: The junction does not match germline at one end; this may be a read error. The chain recombines TRBV7-7 with TRBJ2-2, with a possible D match to TRBD2 (5 bases). CDR1 is SSHAT and CDR2 is FNYEAQ in the germline V gene (reference sequence). This CDR3 has 15 residues. The CDR3 here is CASSLTRTSTGELFF. As DNA, the CDR3 is TGTGCTAGCAGCTTAACCCGGACTTCGACCGGGGAGCTGTTTTTT.

This clone appeared a single time. The rearrangement uses TRBV9 and TRBJ2-3, with D perhaps matching TRBD1 (6 bases). From germline, CDR1 is SGDLS and CDR2 YYNGEE. V was trimmed by 0 bases and J by 3 bases, leaving 26 bases between them. The CDR3 runs 20 residues. DNA of the CDR3: TGTGCCAGCAGCGTAGCTGCCCACAGGGAATTTATCAGTGTGACAGATACGCAGTATTTT. Its translation is CASSVAAHREFISVTDTQYF.

The rearrangement joins TRBV4-3 to TRBJ1-5, with TRBD1 identical over 7 bases. With 4 bases clipped from V and 3 bases from J, the junction kept 3 bases outside the gene matches. The CDR3 has 14 amino acids. Germline assignment: CDR1 LGHNA and CDR2 YSLEER. This chain's CDR3 is CASSRDRANQPQHF. The DNA of the CDR3 is TGCGCCAGCAGCCGCGACAGGGCCAATCAGCCCCAGCATTTT.

The rearrangement joins TRBV5-4 to TRBJ2-2; D may be TRBD2 (6 bases). Germline values: CDR1 SGHNT, CDR2 YYREEE (reference sequence). The V and J ends lost 6 bases and 5 bases respectively, with 11 bases between them. This CDR3 is 13 amino acids long. The CDR3 region is CASTISGTGELFF. In DNA, the CDR3 is TGTGCCAGCACCATCAGCGGGACCGGGGAGCTGTTTTTT.

J is TRBJ2-7 and V is TRBV5-1, with TRBD2 matching over 9 bases. V lost 4 bases to trimming and J lost 5 bases; unmatched junction nucleotides: 4. The CDR3 extends over 13 amino acids. Germline-derived CDR1 and CDR2 are SGHRS and YFSETQ. This CDR3 is CASSPGLANEQYF. The CDR3 nucleotides read TGCGCCAGCAGCCCCGGACTAGCGAACGAGCAGTACTTC.

CDR3 sequence: CASRHGRDSSNEQFF. The CDR3 nucleotides are TGTGCAAGTCGCCATGGCCGGGACAGTTCCAATGAGCAGTTCTTC. The chain joins TRBV12-2 to TRBJ2-1; the D call TRBD1 from the table was never checked on the DNA. TRBV12-2 is termed a pseudogene. The CDR3 spans 15 residues.

The V and J genes are TRBV6-5 and TRBJ2-7; either TRBD1 or TRBD2 may supply D (5 bases each). The germline gives CDR1 MNHEY, CDR2 SVGAGI. The CDR3 is 15 residues long. V dropped 0 bases and J dropped 1 base, with 10 bases sitting between them. In DNA, the CDR3 is TGTGCCAGCAGTTACTCGATGGGGGAGTCCTACGAGCAGTACTTC. Its translation is CASSYSMGESYEQYF.

V gene TRBV7-9 combines with J gene TRBJ1-3; the match to TRBD1 covers 7 bases. CDR3 length: 15 amino acids. Germline V gives CDR1 SEHNR, CDR2 FQNEAQ (reference sequence). V dropped 5 bases and J dropped 0; count of bases not matched to a gene: 4. CDR3 in DNA: TGTGCCAGCAGCGCCGGGGACAGCTCTGGAAACACCATATATTTT. Encoded protein: CASSAGDSSGNTIYF.

The J gene is TRBJ2-7, the V gene TRBV13; D possibly corresponds to TRBD2 (5 bases). This CDR3 spans 13 amino acids. With 3 bases removed from V and 7 bases from J, the gap between germline ends came to 13 bases. CDR1 is PRHDT, CDR2 FYEKMQ, per germline (reference sequence). The CDR3 reads CASSFFDREEQYF. CDR3 DNA: TGTGCCAGCAGCTTCTTCGACCGGGAAGAGCAGTACTTC.

The CDR3 nucleotides read TGCGCCAGCAGCCCCACGCGGGGTGTTACAGATACGCAGTATTTT. Amino acids: CASSPTRGVTDTQYF. The genes are TRBV5-1 and TRBJ2-3; maybe TRBD2 (6 bases). Germline CDR1 is SGHRS and CDR2 is YFSETQ. The V end was cut by 4 bases, the J end by 3 bases, with 15 bases between. The CDR3 is 15 residues long.

The genes are TRBV27 and TRBJ1-3; D is unclear. CDR1 is MNHEY, CDR2 SMNVEV, per germline (reference sequence). This CDR3 comprises 16 residues. Trimming took off 5 bases at V and 0 bases at J, with 14 bases between the two ends. The CDR3 region is CASSRRSPSSGNTIYF. CDR3 nucleotides: TGTGCCAGCAGTCGCCGGTCCCCGAGCTCTGGAAACACCATATATTTT.

This clone was picked up one time. The chain carries TRBV21-1 and TRBJ2-2; the D call of TRBD1 is as the table states it, not checked on the DNA. TRBV21-1 is a pseudogene locus. The length of the CDR3 is 19 residues. Here the CDR3 reads CASPPEGTGGEPNTGELFF. DNA of the CDR3: TGTGCCAGCCCCCCCGAAGGTACAGGGGGTGAACCGAACACCGGGGAGCTGTTTTTT.

V gene TRBV5-6 combines with J gene TRBJ2-3; D is uncertain. The germline V gene has CDR1 SGHDT and CDR2 YYEEEE. This CDR3 comprises 16 residues. V shed 4 bases and J shed 0 bases, with 15 bases lying between them. In DNA, the CDR3 is TGTGCCAGCAGCGGGGTCTCAATTGGAAGCACAGATACGCAGTATTTT. Protein sequence: CASSGVSIGSTDTQYF.

The rearrangement links TRBV5-4 to TRBJ1-5; D gene unclear. The CDR3 runs 15 residues. CDR1 is SGHNT, CDR2 YYREEE, per germline (reference sequence). Trimming cost V 1 base and J 6 bases, with 14 bases left between them. The CDR3 DNA reads as TGTGCCAGCAGCTTGTGGGAGACGCGGCGTCAGCCCCAGCATTTT. It codes for CASSLWETRRQPQHF.

The chain couples TRBV6-5 to TRBJ1-1, with 7 bases matching TRBD1. In germline, CDR1 is MNHEY, CDR2 SVGAGI. V lost 10 bases, J lost 4 bases, and 9 bases stayed unmatched. CDR3 length: 13 amino acids. The DNA for the CDR3 is TGTGCCACCCTCAGGGGGAAGAGCACTGAAGCTTTCTTT. Amino acid sequence: CATLRGKSTEAFF.

This clone showed up just a few times. This chain connects TRBV6-5 to TRBJ1-2; 7 positions match TRBD1. Trimming cost V 6 bases and J 4 bases; bases outside gene matches: 5. Germline values: CDR1 MNHEY, CDR2 SVGAGI. The CDR3 has 13 residues. The CDR3 DNA reads as TGTGCCAGCAGCGGTTGGGACAGCTATGGCTACACCTTC. Its protein is CASSGWDSYGYTF.

This clone has a handful of counts. The J gene is TRBJ1-2, the V gene TRBV14, with D maybe TRBD1 (5 bases). The CDR3 length is 15 residues. Germline V gene data show CDR1 as SGHDN and CDR2 as FVKESK. Trimming left V 3 bases short and J 2 bases short, with 13 bases between. Here the CDR3 DNA reads TGTGCCAGCAGCCACATGGGGGAGGGCAACTATGGCTACACCTTC. Encoded protein: CASSHMGEGNYGYTF.

This CDR3 is CASSQGDSRNEQYF. CDR3 in DNA: TGCGCCAGCAGCCAGGGCGACAGCCGCAACGAGCAGTACTTC. The rearrangement uses TRBV4-3 and TRBJ2-7; a possible D gene is TRBD1 (5 bases). From germline, CDR1 is LGHNA and CDR2 YSLEER. The CDR3 contains 14 residues. Trimming pared 3 bases from V and 5 bases from J, leaving 14 bases between.

The V gene is TRBV18, the J gene TRBJ1-4; D gene ambiguous. Trimming cost V 4 bases and J 7 bases, with 13 bases left between them. Looked up from germline, CDR1 is KGHSH and CDR2 is LQKENI. The length of the CDR3 is 14 residues. CDR3 DNA: TGTGCCAGCTCACGAAATGGGGTTGGTGAAAAACTGTTTTTT. This gives the protein CASSRNGVGEKLFF.

The V call is TRBV4-1, the J call TRBJ2-2; perhaps TRBD1 as D (6 bases). This CDR3 contains 14 residues. V shed 4 bases and J shed 5 bases, with 11 bases lying between them. Germline CDR1 reads MGHRA; CDR2 reads YSYEKL. The CDR3 DNA sequence: TGCGCCAGCAGCCTGGGACAAGAAACCGGGGAGCTGTTTTTT. Amino acids: CASSLGQETGELFF.

The chain has TRBV11-2 and TRBJ2-5, with 7 bases identical to TRBD2. The CDR3 is 15 amino acids. V shed 4 bases and J 2 bases; nucleotides not matched to a gene: 7. CDR1 is SGHAT and CDR2 is FQNNGV in the germline V gene. The CDR3 sequence is CASSSGGVLQETQYF. The CDR3, as DNA: TGTGCCAGCAGCTCGGGGGGTGTGTTACAAGAGACCCAGTACTTC.

This chain joins TRBV11-2 and TRBJ2-3; no clear D gene. CDR3 length: 12 residues. The germline V gene has CDR1 SGHAT and CDR2 FQNNGV. Here the CDR3 DNA reads TGTCCCACCCATTGGCCTTCTCATACGCAGTATTTT. Translated: CPTHWPSHTQYF.